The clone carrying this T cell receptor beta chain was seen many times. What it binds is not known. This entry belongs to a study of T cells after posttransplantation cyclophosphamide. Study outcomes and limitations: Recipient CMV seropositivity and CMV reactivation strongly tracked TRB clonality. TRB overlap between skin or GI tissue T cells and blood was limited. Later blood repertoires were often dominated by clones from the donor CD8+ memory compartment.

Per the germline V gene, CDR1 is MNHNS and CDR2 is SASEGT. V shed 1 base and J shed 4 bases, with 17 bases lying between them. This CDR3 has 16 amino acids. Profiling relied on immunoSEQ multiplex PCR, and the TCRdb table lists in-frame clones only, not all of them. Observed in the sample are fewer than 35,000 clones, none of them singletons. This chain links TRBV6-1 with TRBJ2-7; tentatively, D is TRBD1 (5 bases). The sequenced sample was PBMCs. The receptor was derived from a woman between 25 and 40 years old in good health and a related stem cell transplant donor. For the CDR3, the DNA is TGTGCCAGCAGTGAAGGATATAGGGGATCCATTTACGAGCAGTACTTC. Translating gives CASSEGYRGSIYEQYF.